This T cell receptor beta chain is drawn from a study of a mutant IDH1 vaccine in newly diagnosed glioma. Turning to the study itself: Every participant had undergone radiotherapy, temozolomide, or both before, and most underwent both.

Study conclusions and caveats: Apparently unrelated to pseudoprogression were changes in the top peripheral T cell clonotypes.

Data came from immunoSEQ multiplex PCR; TCRdb stores just in-frame clones and leaves some out. The sample records nearly 70,000 clones, approximately 85% being singletons. Germline V gives CDR1 ENHRY, CDR2 SYGVKD. This CDR3 region has 17 residues. V dropped 2 bases and J dropped 0 bases, with 11 bases sitting between them. This clone was recorded a few times. Its target is unknown. The time point here: baseline, week 1 (first vaccination visit). Specified treatment: pre-vaccination baseline after standard-of-care therapy. The sequencing here drew on PBMCs, taken from a glioma patient treated with radiotherapy, temozolomide or both. This rearrangement joins TRBV10-3 to TRBJ2-6; weak D call: TRBD1 (5 bases). The sequence was collected from a man between 45 and 60 years old with glioma. CDR3 in DNA: TGTGCCATCAGTGAGCAGGGCCCCAACTCTGGGGCCAACGTCCTGACTTTC. Translation: CAISEQGPNSGANVLTF.